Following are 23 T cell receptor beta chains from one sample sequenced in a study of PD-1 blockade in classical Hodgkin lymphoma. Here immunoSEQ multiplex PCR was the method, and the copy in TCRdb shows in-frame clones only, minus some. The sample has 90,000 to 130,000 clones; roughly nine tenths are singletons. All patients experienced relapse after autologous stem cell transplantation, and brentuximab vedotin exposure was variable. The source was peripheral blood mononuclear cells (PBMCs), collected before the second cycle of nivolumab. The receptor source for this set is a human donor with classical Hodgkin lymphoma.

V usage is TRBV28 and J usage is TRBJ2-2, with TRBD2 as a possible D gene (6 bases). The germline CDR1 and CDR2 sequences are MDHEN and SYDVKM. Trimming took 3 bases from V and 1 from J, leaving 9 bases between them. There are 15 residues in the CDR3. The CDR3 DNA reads TGTGCCAGCAGTTTTGACGGGAGGAACACCGGGGAGCTGTTTTTT. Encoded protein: CASSFDGRNTGELFF.

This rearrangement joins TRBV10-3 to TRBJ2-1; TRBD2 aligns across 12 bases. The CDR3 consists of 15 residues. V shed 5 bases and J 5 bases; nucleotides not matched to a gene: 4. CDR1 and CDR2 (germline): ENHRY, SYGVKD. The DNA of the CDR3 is TGTGCCATCAGTTTGACTAGCGGGAGCAACAATGAGCAGTTCTTC. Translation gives CAISLTSGSNNEQFF.

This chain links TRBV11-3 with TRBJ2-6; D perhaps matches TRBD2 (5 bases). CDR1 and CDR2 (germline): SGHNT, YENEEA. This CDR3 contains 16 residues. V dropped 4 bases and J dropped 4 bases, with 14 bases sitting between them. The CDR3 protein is CASSWSATGGANVLTF. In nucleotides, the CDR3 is TGTGCCAGCAGCTGGTCCGCTACGGGGGGGGCCAACGTCCTGACTTTC.

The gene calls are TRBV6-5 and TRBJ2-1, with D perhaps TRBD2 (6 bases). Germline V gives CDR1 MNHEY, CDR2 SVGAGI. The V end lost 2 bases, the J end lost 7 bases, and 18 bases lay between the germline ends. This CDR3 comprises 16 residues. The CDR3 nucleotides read TGTGCCAGCAGTTACCACGGGGGACGCACTTCGAATGAGCAGTTCTTC. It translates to CASSYHGGRTSNEQFF.

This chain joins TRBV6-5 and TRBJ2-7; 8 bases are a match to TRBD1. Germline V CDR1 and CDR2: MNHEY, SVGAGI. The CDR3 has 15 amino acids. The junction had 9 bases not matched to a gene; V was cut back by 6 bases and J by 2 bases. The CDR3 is CASRGGQGRAYEQYF. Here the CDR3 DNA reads TGTGCCAGCAGGGGTGGACAGGGACGGGCCTACGAGCAGTACTTC.

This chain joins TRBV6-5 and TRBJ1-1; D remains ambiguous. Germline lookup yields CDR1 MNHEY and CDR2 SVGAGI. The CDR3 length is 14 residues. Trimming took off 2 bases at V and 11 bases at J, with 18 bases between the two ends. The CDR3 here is CASSYRELGYGAFF. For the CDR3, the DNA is TGTGCCAGCAGTTACCGTGAATTGGGATACGGGGCTTTCTTT.

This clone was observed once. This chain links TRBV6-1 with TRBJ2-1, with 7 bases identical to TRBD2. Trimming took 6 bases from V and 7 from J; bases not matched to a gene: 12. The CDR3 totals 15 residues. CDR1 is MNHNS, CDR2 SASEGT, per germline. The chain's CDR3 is CASRIAGPIGNEQFF. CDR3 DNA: TGTGCCAGCAGAATAGCGGGTCCCATCGGAAATGAGCAGTTCTTC.

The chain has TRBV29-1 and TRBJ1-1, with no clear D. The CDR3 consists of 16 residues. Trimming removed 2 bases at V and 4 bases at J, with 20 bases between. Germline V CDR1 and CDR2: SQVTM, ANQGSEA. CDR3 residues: CSVESVGLQGGTEAFF. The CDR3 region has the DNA TGCAGCGTTGAATCGGTCGGGCTTCAAGGCGGCACTGAAGCTTTCTTT.

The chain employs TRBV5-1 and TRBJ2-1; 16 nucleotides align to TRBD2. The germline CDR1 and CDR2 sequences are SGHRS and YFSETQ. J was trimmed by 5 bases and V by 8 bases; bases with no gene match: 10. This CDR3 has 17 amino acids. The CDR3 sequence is CASILGLAGGPDNEQFF. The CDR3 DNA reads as TGCGCCAGTATTCTGGGACTAGCGGGAGGGCCGGACAATGAGCAGTTCTTC. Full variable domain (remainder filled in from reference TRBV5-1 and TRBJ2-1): KAGVTQTPRYLIKTRGQQVTLSCSPISGHRSVSWYQQTPGQGLQFLFEYFSETQRNKGNFPGRFSGRQFSNSRSEMNVSTLELGDSALYLCASILGLAGGPDNEQFFGPGTRLTVL.

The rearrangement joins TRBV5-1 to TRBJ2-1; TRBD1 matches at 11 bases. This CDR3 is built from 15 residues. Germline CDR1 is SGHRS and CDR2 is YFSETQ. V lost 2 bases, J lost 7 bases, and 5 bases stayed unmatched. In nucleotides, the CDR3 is TGCGCCAGCAGCTTAGGACAGGGGGCGGGGAATGAGCAGTTCTTC. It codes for CASSLGQGAGNEQFF.

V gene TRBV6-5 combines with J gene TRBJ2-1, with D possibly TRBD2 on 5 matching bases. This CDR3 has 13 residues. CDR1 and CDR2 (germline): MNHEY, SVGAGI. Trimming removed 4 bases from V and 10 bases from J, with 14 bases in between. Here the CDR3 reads CASSSPTQREQFF. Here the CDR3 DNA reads TGTGCCAGCAGTTCGCCAACTCAGCGGGAGCAGTTCTTC.

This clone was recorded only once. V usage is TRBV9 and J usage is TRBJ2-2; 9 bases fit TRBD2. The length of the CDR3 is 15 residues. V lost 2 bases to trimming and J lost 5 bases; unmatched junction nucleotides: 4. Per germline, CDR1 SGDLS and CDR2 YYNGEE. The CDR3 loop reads CASSVTSGRTGELFF. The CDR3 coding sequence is TGTGCCAGCAGCGTCACTAGCGGGCGAACCGGGGAGCTGTTTTTT.

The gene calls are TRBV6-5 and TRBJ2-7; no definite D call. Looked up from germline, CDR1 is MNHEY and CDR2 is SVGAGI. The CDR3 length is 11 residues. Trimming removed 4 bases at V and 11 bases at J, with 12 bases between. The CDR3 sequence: CASSSGRVEYF. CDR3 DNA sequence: TGTGCCAGCAGTTCCGGTAGGGTGGAGTACTTC.

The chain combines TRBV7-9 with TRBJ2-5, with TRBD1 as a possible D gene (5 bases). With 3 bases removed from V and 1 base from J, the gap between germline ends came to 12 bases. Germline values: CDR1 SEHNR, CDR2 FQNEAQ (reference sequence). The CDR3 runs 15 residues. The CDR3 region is CASSFSSGPQETQYF. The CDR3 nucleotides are TGTGCCAGCAGCTTTTCGTCAGGGCCCCAAGAGACCCAGTACTTC.

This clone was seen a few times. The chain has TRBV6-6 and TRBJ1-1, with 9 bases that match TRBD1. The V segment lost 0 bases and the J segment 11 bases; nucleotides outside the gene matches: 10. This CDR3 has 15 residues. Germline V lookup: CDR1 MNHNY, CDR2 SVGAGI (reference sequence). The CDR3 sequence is CASSYSSDRGSGAFF. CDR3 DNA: TGTGCCAGCAGTTACTCATCTGACAGGGGGTCAGGGGCTTTCTTT.

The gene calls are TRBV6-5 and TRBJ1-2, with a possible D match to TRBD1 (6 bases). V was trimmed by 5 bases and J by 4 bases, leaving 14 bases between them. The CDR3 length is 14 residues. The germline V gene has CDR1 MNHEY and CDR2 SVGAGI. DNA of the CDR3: TGTGCCAGCAGTAAGACAGGACTCCTCTATGGCTACACCTTC. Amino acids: CASSKTGLLYGYTF.

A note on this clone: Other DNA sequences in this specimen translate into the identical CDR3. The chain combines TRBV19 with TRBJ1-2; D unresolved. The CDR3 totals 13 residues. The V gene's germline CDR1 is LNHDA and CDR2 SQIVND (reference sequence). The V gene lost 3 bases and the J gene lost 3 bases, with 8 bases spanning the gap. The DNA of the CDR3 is TGTGCCAGTAGTATTCAAGGGCACTATGGCTACACCTTC. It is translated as CASSIQGHYGYTF.

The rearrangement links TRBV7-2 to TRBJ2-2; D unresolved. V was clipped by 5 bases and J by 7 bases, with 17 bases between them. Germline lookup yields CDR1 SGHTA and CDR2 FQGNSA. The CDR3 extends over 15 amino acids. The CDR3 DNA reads TGTGCCAGCAGCAGCATCTGGCCGACGGGCGGGGAGCTGTTTTTT. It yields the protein CASSSIWPTGGELFF.

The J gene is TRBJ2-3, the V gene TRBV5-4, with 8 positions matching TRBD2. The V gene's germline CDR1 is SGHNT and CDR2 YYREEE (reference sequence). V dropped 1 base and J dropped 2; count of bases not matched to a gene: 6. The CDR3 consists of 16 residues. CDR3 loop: CASSLPQRGSTDTQYF. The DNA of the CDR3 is TGTGCCAGCAGCTTGCCCCAGCGGGGGTCCACAGATACGCAGTATTTT.

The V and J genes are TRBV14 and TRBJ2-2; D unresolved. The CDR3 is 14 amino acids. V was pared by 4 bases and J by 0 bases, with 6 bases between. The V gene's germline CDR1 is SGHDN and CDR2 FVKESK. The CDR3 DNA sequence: TGTGCCAGCAGCCTAGACGCGAACACCGGGGAGCTGTTTTTT. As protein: CASSLDANTGELFF. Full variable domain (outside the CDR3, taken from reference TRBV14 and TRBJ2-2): EAGVTQFPSHSVIEKGQTVTLRCDPISGHDNLYWYRRVMGKEIKFLLHFVKESKQDESGMPNNRFLAERTGGTYSTLKVQPAELEDSGVYFCASSLDANTGELFFGEGSRLTVL.

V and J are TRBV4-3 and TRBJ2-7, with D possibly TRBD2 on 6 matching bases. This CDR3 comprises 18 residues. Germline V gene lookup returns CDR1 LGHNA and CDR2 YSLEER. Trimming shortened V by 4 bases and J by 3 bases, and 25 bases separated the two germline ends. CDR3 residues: CASSRQSRTTIEDYEQYF. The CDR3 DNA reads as TGCGCCAGCAGCCGTCAAAGTAGGACTACTATAGAGGACTACGAGCAGTACTTC.

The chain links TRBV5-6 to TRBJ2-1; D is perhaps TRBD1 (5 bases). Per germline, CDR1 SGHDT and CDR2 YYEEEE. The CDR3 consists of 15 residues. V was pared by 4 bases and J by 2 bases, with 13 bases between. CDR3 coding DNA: TGTGCCAGCAGCAACCTCCAGGGCCCCTACAATGAGCAGTTCTTC. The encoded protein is CASSNLQGPYNEQFF.

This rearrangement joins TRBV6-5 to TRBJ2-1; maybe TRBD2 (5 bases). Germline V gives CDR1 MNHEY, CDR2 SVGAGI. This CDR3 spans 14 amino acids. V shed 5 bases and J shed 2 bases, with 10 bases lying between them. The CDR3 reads CASSGLAAYNEQFF. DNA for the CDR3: TGTGCCAGCAGTGGCCTAGCCGCCTACAATGAGCAGTTCTTC.